The present T cell receptor (beta chain) was sequenced within a study of blood T cell repertoires in COVID-19. Study-wide background: Spain, Italy and the United States supplied samples that represented acute and convalescent COVID-19.

In its sample, this clone was seen a few times. Germline CDR1 and CDR2: SGHNT and YENEEA. Trimming stripped 2 bases from V and 2 bases from J, with 12 bases between. This CDR3 contains 15 residues. Generated by immunoSEQ multiplex PCR, the TCRdb table keeps only in-frame clones and is missing some. Of about 150,000 clones listed, 65% to 85% are singletons. The chain uses TRBV11-3 and TRBJ1-1, with D maybe TRBD1 (5 bases). The sequence derives from an older man with active or convalescent COVID-19. What was sequenced was peripheral blood. CDR3: CASSLSGQGNTEAFF. The CDR3, as DNA: TGTGCCAGCAGCTTATCAGGTCAGGGTAACACTGAAGCTTTCTTT. Full variable domain (missing parts from reference TRBV11-3 and TRBJ1-1): EAGVVQSPRYKIIEKKQPVAFWCNPISGHNTLYWYLQNLGQGPELLIRYENEEAVDDSQLPKDRFSAERLKGVDSTLKIQPAELGDSAVYLCASSLSGQGNTEAFFGQGTRLTVV.